The 9 T cell receptor beta chains below all came from one sample that was sequenced in a study of T cell responses to AZD1222 COVID-19 vaccine. Assay used: immunoSEQ multiplex PCR; TCRdb lists only in-frame clones, some missing. The data hold roughly 120,000 clones, with about 92% observed a single time. The input for sequencing was peripheral blood, taken on day 0 of AZD1222 vaccination. Source of these receptors: an adult in good health.

V is TRBV15 and J is TRBJ2-1; D remains unclear. V lost 1 base and J lost 4, with 8 bases in between. Looked up from germline, CDR1 is LNHNV and CDR2 is YYDKDF (reference sequence). This CDR3 contains 14 residues. The CDR3 loop reads CATSRVDGYNEQFF. The CDR3 region has the DNA TGTGCCACCAGCAGAGTAGACGGTTACAATGAGCAGTTCTTC.

The V and J genes are TRBV7-9 and TRBJ1-1; D gene ambiguous. Looked up from germline, CDR1 is SEHNR and CDR2 is FQNEAQ (reference sequence). This CDR3 has 13 amino acids. Between the trimmed V and J ends, which lost 7 bases and 1 base, there was a span of 10 bases. The CDR3 sequence: CASKGVGNTEAFF. CDR3 in DNA: TGTGCCAGCAAGGGAGTGGGGAACACTGAAGCTTTCTTT.

The V gene is TRBV10-2, the J gene TRBJ1-1; the D gene is possibly TRBD1 (5 bases). Looked up from germline, CDR1 is WSHSY and CDR2 is SAAADI. Between the trimmed V and J ends, which lost 3 bases and 1 base, there was a span of 9 bases. This CDR3 spans 14 amino acids. The chain's CDR3 is CASSDYRRNTEAFF. The CDR3 DNA reads TGCGCCAGCAGTGACTACAGGAGGAACACTGAAGCTTTCTTT.

The chain links TRBV11-1 to TRBJ1-2; 7 bases align to TRBD1. Unmatched junction bases numbered 16, after V lost 5 bases and J lost 7 bases. Germline CDR1 is SGHAT and CDR2 is FQDESV (reference sequence). The CDR3 runs 16 residues. The CDR3 DNA is TGTGCCAGCAGCCAGGGGGTAGGCAGTGCGAGACGTGGCTACACCTTC. This translates into CASSQGVGSARRGYTF.

The chain links TRBV18 to TRBJ2-7; D not certain. The CDR3 loop spans 13 amino acids. CDR1 and CDR2 (germline): KGHSH, LQKENI. V was trimmed by 2 bases and J by 2 bases, leaving 7 bases between them. CDR3 region: CASSPGVPYEQYF. In DNA form, the CDR3 reads TGTGCCAGCTCACCAGGGGTCCCCTACGAGCAGTACTTC.

V usage is TRBV27 and J usage is TRBJ2-7; 7 bases are a match to TRBD1. Germline CDR1 reads MNHEY; CDR2 reads SMNVEV (reference sequence). V dropped 5 bases and J dropped 3; count of bases not matched to a gene: 4. This CDR3 contains 13 residues. DNA for the CDR3: TGTGCCAGCAGTCTACAGGGGTACTACGAGCAGTACTTC. This sequence encodes CASSLQGYYEQYF.

The gene calls are TRBV2 and TRBJ2-2; D not certain. The CDR3 extends over 15 amino acids. Between the trimmed V and J ends, which lost 6 bases and 7 bases, there was a span of 18 bases. The V gene's germline CDR1 is SNHLY and CDR2 FYNNEI. In nucleotides, the CDR3 is TGTGCCAGCAGGGCCGGGTCGACGTGGATCGGGGAGCTGTTTTTT. It translates to CASRAGSTWIGELFF.

The chain carries TRBV5-6 and TRBJ1-2; TRBD1 might be the D (6 bases). The CDR3 contains 13 residues. With 5 bases removed from V and 4 bases from J, the gap between germline ends came to 12 bases. The germline V gene encodes CDR1 SGHDT and CDR2 YYEEEE. The CDR3 sequence: CASRPQGIYGYTF. For the CDR3, the DNA is TGTGCCAGCAGACCACAGGGCATCTATGGCTACACCTTC.

The chain joins TRBV6-5 to TRBJ1-5; D is unresolved. This CDR3 has 14 residues. The V end lost 6 bases, the J end lost 7 bases, and 16 bases lay between the germline ends. The germline CDR1 and CDR2 sequences are MNHEY and SVGAGI. CDR3 amino acids: CASRGEGLGQPQHF. As DNA, the CDR3 is TGTGCCAGCAGGGGAGAAGGGTTAGGCCAGCCCCAGCATTTT.